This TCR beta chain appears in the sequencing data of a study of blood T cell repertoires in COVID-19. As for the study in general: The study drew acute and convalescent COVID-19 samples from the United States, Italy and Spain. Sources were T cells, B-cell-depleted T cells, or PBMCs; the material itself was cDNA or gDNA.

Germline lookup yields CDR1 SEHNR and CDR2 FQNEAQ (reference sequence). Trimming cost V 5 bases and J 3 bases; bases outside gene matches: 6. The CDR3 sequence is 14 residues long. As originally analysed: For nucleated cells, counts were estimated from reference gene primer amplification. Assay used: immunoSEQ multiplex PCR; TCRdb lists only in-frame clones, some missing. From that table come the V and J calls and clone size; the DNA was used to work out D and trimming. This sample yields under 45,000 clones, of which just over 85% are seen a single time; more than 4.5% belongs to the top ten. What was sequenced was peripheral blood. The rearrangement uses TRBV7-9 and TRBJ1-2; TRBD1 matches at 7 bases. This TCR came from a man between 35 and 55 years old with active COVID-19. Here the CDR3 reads CASSRQGQDYGYTF. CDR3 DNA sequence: TGTGCCAGCAGCCGACAGGGTCAAGACTATGGCTACACCTTC.